This T cell receptor beta chain was sequenced for a study of T cell responses to AZD1222 COVID-19 vaccine. Study-wide results and caveats: Baseline seropositives among AZD1222 recipients totaled only six or seven.

Trimming left V 4 bases short and J 5 bases short, with 18 bases between. This CDR3 region has 15 residues. Germline V gene data show CDR1 as SGHNT and CDR2 as YYREEE (reference sequence). About this clone itself: Its antigen is as yet unknown.

Here immunoSEQ multiplex PCR was the method, and the copy in TCRdb shows in-frame clones only, minus some. The table shows 98,000 or so clones, with around nine tenths occurring only once. The clonotype originates from an adult who received the MenACWY meningococcal vaccine as a control. The chain has TRBV5-4 and TRBJ2-5; D is perhaps TRBD2 (7 bases). The input for sequencing was peripheral blood, taken 28 days after the second dose of the MenACWY control vaccine. CDR3 in DNA: TGTGCCAGCAGCCCGCTAGGGGGGGCTAGGGAGACCCAGTACTTC. Translating it yields CASSPLGGARETQYF.